These T cell receptor beta chains were read from a single sample in a study of cytomegalovirus exposure and HLA in healthy donors. Method: immunoSEQ multiplex PCR; TCRdb's copy keeps in-frame clones and lacks some. The sample has 80,000 to 130,000 clones; around 84% are singletons. The sequenced sample was PBMCs. These receptors were obtained from a woman under 30 in good health and CMV-seronegative. CDR3s leave out the opening cysteine and the closing phenylalanine or tryptophan.

TRBJ2-7 TRBV7-2 12 ASSSLAGPYEQY
TRBJ1-2 TRBV19 16 ASSKDDVGRVLLYGYT
TRBJ1-5 TRBV4-1 12 ASSQGTNNQPQH
TRBJ1-1 TRBV10-3 12 AIRLEVPNTEAF
TRBJ1-4 TRBV6-6 12 ASSSGTGREKLF
TRBJ2-7 TRBV9 14 ASSPRPGTESYEQY
TRBJ2-1 TRBV6-1 12 ATADGTGGNEQF
TRBJ2-2 TRBV4-3 16 ASSQDMRRHRGTGELF
TRBJ1-4 TRBV4-3 16 ASSQDPFSVQGTEKLF
TRBJ2-3 TRBV7-9 12 ASSLSRDTDTQY
TRBJ2-7 TRBV11-2 12 ASSSLAGWYEQY
TRBJ2-5 TRBV28 11 ASREGNQETQY
TRBJ2-1 TRBV7-2 14 ASSFGSSGGNNEQF
TRBJ1-1 TRBV19 13 ASSIQTGRNTEAF
TRBJ1-6 TRBV19 17 ASSIDTPDRGSYNSPLH
TRBJ1-2 TRBV7-9 13 ASSLAGGQGAGYT
TRBJ2-7 TRBV7-9 10 SSSLVSGGEY
TRBJ1-1 TRBV30 12 AWSVLSSGTEAF
TRBJ1-2 TRBV30 9 ACRTGHLSV
TRBJ2-5 TRBV11-3 15 ASSLGGAQREGETQY
TRBJ2-5 TRBV5-1 10 ASSIQQETQY
TRBJ2-1 TRBV9 12 ASSVMRLDAEQF
TRBJ1-5 TRBV4-3 12 ASSQDSRDQPQH
TRBJ1-1 TRBV25-1 12 AASRGGERTEAF
TRBJ2-7 TRBV7-9 15 SSSYASSLDRDYEQY
TRBJ2-1 TRBV4-3 13 ASSQAAGWLNEQF
TRBJ1-2 TRBV5-4 14 ASSRDSLFPNYGYT
TRBJ2-5 TRBV30 11 AWSVNRAETQY
TRBJ2-7 TRBV7-2 11 ASSLKTSYEQY
TRBJ2-7 TRBV19 12 ASSMVRLSGEQY
TRBJ2-3 TRBV6-6 14 ASRILAGGGTDTQY